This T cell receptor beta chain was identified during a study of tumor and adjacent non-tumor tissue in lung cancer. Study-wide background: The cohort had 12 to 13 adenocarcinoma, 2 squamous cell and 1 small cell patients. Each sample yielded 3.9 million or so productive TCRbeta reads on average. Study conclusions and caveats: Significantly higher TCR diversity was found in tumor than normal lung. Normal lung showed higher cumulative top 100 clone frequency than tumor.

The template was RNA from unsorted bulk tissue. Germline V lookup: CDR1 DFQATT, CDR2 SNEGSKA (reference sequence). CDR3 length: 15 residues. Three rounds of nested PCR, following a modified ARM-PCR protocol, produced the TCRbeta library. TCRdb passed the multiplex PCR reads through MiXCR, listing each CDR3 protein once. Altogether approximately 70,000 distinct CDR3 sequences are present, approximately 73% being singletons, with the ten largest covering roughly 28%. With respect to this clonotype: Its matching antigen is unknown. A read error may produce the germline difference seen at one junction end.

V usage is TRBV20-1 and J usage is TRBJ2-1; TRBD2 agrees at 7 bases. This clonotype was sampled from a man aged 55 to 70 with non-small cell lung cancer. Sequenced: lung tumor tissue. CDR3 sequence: CSAGGFGLVGAEQFF. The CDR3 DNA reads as TGTAGTGCTGGAGGTTTTGGACTAGTGGGAGCTGAGCAGTTCTTC.